This TCR beta chain was sequenced in a study of response to subunit inactivated influenza vaccine. This clonotype occurred a few times. Its antigen remains unidentified. General study findings and limits: A suggestion made by the authors is that each seasonal influenza vaccination recruits few new T cells.

TCRdb re-derived calls from the RT-PCR reads in MiXCR, one entry per CDR3 protein. The sample includes under 550,000 distinct CDR3 sequences, roughly 8.2% of them seen just once. Germline V CDR1 and CDR2: ENHRY, SYGVKD. V was pared by 8 bases and J by 4 bases, with 8 bases of the junction left unmatched. This CDR3 contains 14 residues. Sequencing used PBMCs from blood, obtained around 2 years after vaccination. The gene calls are TRBV10-3 and TRBJ1-2, with 9 positions matching TRBD1. The receptor's source is a man between 50 and 69 years old who received an inactivated influenza vaccine. The CDR3 nucleotides are TGTGCCATCGGGGACAGGGAGGGACCCTATGGCTACACCTTC. Its translation is CAIGDREGPYGYTF.